Each of the 22 T cell receptor beta chains below was sequenced from the same sample in a study of T cell responses to AZD1222 COVID-19 vaccine (dated by TCRdb to about 2021). Receptor libraries were prepared by the immunoSEQ multiplex PCR assay. TCRdb retrieved this table from immuneACCESS and kept in-frame rearrangements only. Not all clones are present; in checked studies, unresolved V genes account for under half, and no reason is known for the remainder. The sample contains under 200,000 clones, more than 75% of them found a single time. The leading ten clones occupy about 2.5% of the sample. The label giving this sample's time point can be read as: baseline before first vaccination. The treatment or condition tag for this specimen amounts to: meningococcal conjugate vaccine given as trial control. The sequencing here drew on peripheral blood, taken on day 0 of MenACWY control vaccination. The receptor source for this set is an adult in good health.

This chain uses TRBV19 with TRBJ2-2, with 7 nucleotides matching TRBD2. CDR3 length: 13 amino acids. Unmatched junction bases numbered 3, after V lost 3 bases and J lost 8 bases. Germline V gene data show CDR1 as LNHDA and CDR2 as SQIVND (reference sequence). For the CDR3, the DNA is TGTGCCAGTAGTATGGGAGGGCCGGGGGAGCTGTTTTTT. Its protein is CASSMGGPGELFF.

This chain links TRBV5-1 with TRBJ2-7; the match to TRBD1 covers 7 bases. Losses at the gene ends were 4 bases for V and 3 bases for J; bases not matched to a gene: 4. CDR3 length: 13 amino acids. Germline V gives CDR1 SGHRS, CDR2 YFSETQ. CDR3 in DNA: TGCGCCAGCAGCCGGGACAGCCTCTACGAGCAGTACTTC. This gives the protein CASSRDSLYEQYF.

This chain joins TRBV4-3 and TRBJ2-1; 11 bases fit TRBD2. With V trimmed by 0 bases and J by 3 bases, 4 bases remained unmatched. Germline CDR1 is LGHNA and CDR2 is YSLEER. This CDR3 has 17 amino acids. This CDR3 reads CASSQEASGGLYNEQFF. The CDR3 DNA reads as TGCGCCAGCAGCCAAGAGGCTAGCGGGGGGCTCTACAATGAGCAGTTCTTC.

The genes are TRBV19 and TRBJ1-6; no clear D. V gave up 6 bases and J gave up 15 bases, with 12 bases separating them. This CDR3 region has 11 residues. Per germline, CDR1 LNHDA and CDR2 SQIVND (reference sequence). The CDR3: CASRSEGHLHF. CDR3 DNA: TGTGCCAGTAGGTCGGAAGGGCACCTCCACTTT.

The CDR3 region is CASRRLAGGLDNEQFF. The CDR3, as DNA: TGTGCCAGTAGACGACTAGCGGGGGGTCTGGACAATGAGCAGTTCTTC. V gene TRBV19 combines with J gene TRBJ2-1; 13 nucleotides match TRBD2. The germline CDR1 and CDR2 sequences are LNHDA and SQIVND (reference sequence). J lost 5 bases, V lost 6 bases, and 7 bases had no gene match. This CDR3 is 16 amino acids long.

The chain recombines TRBV15 with TRBJ1-5; TRBD1 aligns across 8 bases. CDR1 and CDR2 (germline): LNHNV, YYDKDF (reference sequence). V was pared by 0 bases and J by 4 bases, with 5 bases of the junction left unmatched. The CDR3 extends over 16 amino acids. The CDR3 coding sequence is TGTGCCACCAGCAGAGATCGGGACAGGAGGAATCAGCCCCAGCATTTT. Its translation: CATSRDRDRRNQPQHF.

CDR3 DNA: TGTGCCAGCAGTTATACTAGCGGTTCCTACAATGAGCAGTTCTTC. This codes for CASSYTSGSYNEQFF. This chain connects TRBV6-5 to TRBJ2-1, with TRBD2 matching over 8 bases. CDR1 is MNHEY and CDR2 is SVGAGI in the germline V gene. The CDR3 spans 15 residues. V trimming: 3 bases; J trimming: 1 base; junction bases outside the gene matches: 2.

The rearrangement uses TRBV6-1 and TRBJ2-5; TRBD1 or TRBD2 may be the D gene (5 bases each). This CDR3 is built from 16 residues. Between the trimmed V and J ends, which lost 1 base and 7 bases, there was a span of 19 bases. Germline V CDR1 and CDR2: MNHNS, SASEGT. The CDR3 nucleotides read TGTGCCAGCAGTGAAGAACTTTTGGGACCGCTAGTGACCCAGTACTTC. Translation: CASSEELLGPLVTQYF.

V and J are TRBV27 and TRBJ1-5, with TRBD1 matching over 8 bases. V shed 6 bases, J shed 0 bases, and the junction held 7 bases outside the gene matches. The germline V gene encodes CDR1 MNHEY and CDR2 SMNVEV (reference sequence). This CDR3 is built from 16 residues. CDR3 sequence: CASRTGGVSSNQPQHF. CDR3 nucleotides: TGTGCCAGCAGAACAGGGGGAGTTAGTAGCAATCAGCCCCAGCATTTT.

This clone has only a few counts. The chain carries TRBV19 and TRBJ1-1, with 7 bases that match TRBD1. The CDR3 has 14 amino acids. Germline assignment: CDR1 LNHDA and CDR2 SQIVND (reference sequence). V gave up 4 bases and J gave up 6 bases; unmatched junction bases: 8. The CDR3 is CASSTTGVVAEAFF. The CDR3 nucleotides are TGTGCCAGTAGTACCACAGGGGTGGTGGCTGAAGCTTTCTTT.

The chain is built from TRBV7-3 and TRBJ2-1; D unresolved. The germline gives CDR1 SGHTA, CDR2 FQGTGA. Trimming took off 2 bases at V and 10 bases at J, with 15 bases between the two ends. CDR3 length equals 14 residues. The CDR3 is CASSLASGPREQFF. In DNA, the CDR3 is TGTGCCAGCAGCTTAGCTTCCGGGCCCAGGGAGCAGTTCTTC.

The CDR3 sequence: CASSLEGISNQPQHF. The CDR3 nucleotides read TGCGCCAGCAGCTTGGAGGGAATAAGCAATCAGCCCCAGCATTTT. The genes are TRBV5-1 and TRBJ1-5; unclear D gene. In germline, CDR1 is SGHRS, CDR2 YFSETQ. Trimming shortened V by 0 bases and J by 1 base, and 8 bases separated the two germline ends. This CDR3 is 15 amino acids long.

The V call is TRBV5-4, the J call TRBJ1-2, with TRBD1 matching 9 bases. Germline V gene data show CDR1 as SGHNT and CDR2 as YYREEE (reference sequence). Trimming took 4 bases from V and 4 from J; bases not matched to a gene: 5. This CDR3 is 14 amino acids long. In DNA form, the CDR3 reads TGTGCCAGCAGCAGGACAGGGGAGGGCTATGGCTACACCTTC. This encodes CASSRTGEGYGYTF.

The V gene is TRBV2, the J gene TRBJ1-2; D ambiguous. Germline V lookup: CDR1 SNHLY, CDR2 FYNNEI. The germline V and J ends were trimmed by 3 bases and 5 bases, with 7 bases remaining between them. The CDR3 extends over 12 amino acids. CDR3 residues: CASSEDGYGYTF. Written as DNA, the CDR3 is TGTGCCAGCAGTGAGGACGGGTATGGCTACACCTTC.

This clone came up a few times. The J gene is TRBJ1-5, the V gene TRBV4-1, with a possible D match to TRBD1 (6 bases). Looked up from germline, CDR1 is MGHRA and CDR2 is YSYEKL. The CDR3 sequence is 16 residues long. The ends were cut back, 3 bases at V and 3 bases at J, with 15 bases in the middle. The CDR3 DNA is TGCGCCAGCAGCCAGGCCGGGACACTCGCCAATCAGCCCCAGCATTTT. As protein: CASSQAGTLANQPQHF.

This sequence joins TRBV30 and TRBJ2-7; D is unclear. Germline V gives CDR1 GTSNPN, CDR2 SVGIG (reference sequence). V lost 2 bases to trimming and J lost 3 bases, with 8 bases between them. The length of the CDR3 is 12 residues. This chain's CDR3 is CAWSSSGYEQYF. CDR3 DNA sequence: TGTGCCTGGAGTAGTTCGGGCTACGAGCAGTACTTC. Together with reference TRBV30 and TRBJ2-7, the CDR3 gives the full variable domain: SQTIHQWPATLVQPVGSPLSLECTVEGTSNPNLYWYRQAAGRGLQLLFYSVGIGQISSEVPQNLSASRPQDRQFILSSKKLLLSDSGFYLCAWSSSGYEQYFGPGTRLTVT.

The chain recombines TRBV18 with TRBJ2-1; no definite D call. CDR1 and CDR2 from the germline V gene are KGHSH and LQKENI. CDR3 size: 16 residues. Trimming took off 0 bases at V and 3 bases at J, with 12 bases between the two ends. DNA for the CDR3: TGTGCCAGCTCACCACCAGGGATACTCAGCTACAATGAGCAGTTCTTC. Protein sequence: CASSPPGILSYNEQFF.

The chain links TRBV6-4 to TRBJ2-1; D is tentatively TRBD1 or TRBD2 (6 bases each). Germline V gene data show CDR1 as MRHNA and CDR2 as SNTAGT. CDR3 length: 14 amino acids. The V end lost 10 bases, the J end lost 9 bases, and 22 bases lay between the germline ends. The CDR3 region is CATSPGADPSEQFF. The CDR3 DNA is TGTGCCACCTCTCCGGGGGCAGACCCTAGTGAGCAGTTCTTC.

The chain carries TRBV6-5 and TRBJ2-7, with 8 positions matching TRBD1. CDR1 and CDR2 from the germline V gene are MNHEY and SVGAGI. Trimming removed 6 bases from V and 4 bases from J; junction bases left unmatched: 8. The CDR3 has 14 residues. Here the CDR3 reads CASSSGTGPYEQYF. The CDR3 DNA reads TGTGCCAGCAGCTCCGGGACAGGCCCATACGAGCAGTACTTC.

The chain carries TRBV24-1 and TRBJ2-6; TRBD1 matches 9 bases. The junction had 8 bases not matched to a gene; V was cut back by 6 bases and J by 3 bases. CDR1 and CDR2 (germline): KGHDR, SFDVKD. This CDR3 has 17 amino acids. The CDR3, as DNA: TGTGCCACCAGTCCGACAGGGGGAAACATTGGGGCCAACGTCCTGACTTTC. Encoded protein: CATSPTGGNIGANVLTF.

This chain links TRBV28 with TRBJ1-1, with no clear D. Germline V gene data show CDR1 as MDHEN and CDR2 as SYDVKM. The length of the CDR3 is 12 residues. V lost 1 base and J 3 bases, leaving 3 bases between the germline ends. This chain's CDR3 is CASSLSDTEAFF. The CDR3 coding sequence is TGTGCCAGCAGTTTATCGGACACTGAAGCTTTCTTT. The full variable domain, completed using reference TRBV28 and TRBJ1-1, is DVKVTQSSRYLVKRTGEKVFLECVQDMDHENMFWYRQDPGLGLRLIYFSYDVKMKEKGDIPEGYSVSREKKERFSLILESASTNQTSMYLCASSLSDTEAFFGQGTRLTVV.

The V gene is TRBV7-2, the J gene TRBJ1-4; D not certain. Deletions cut 5 bases from V and 1 base from J, with 17 bases between. The length of the CDR3 is 17 residues. The germline gives CDR1 SGHTA, CDR2 FQGNSA. The CDR3 protein is CASSHGRAYQTNEKLFF. DNA for the CDR3: TGTGCCAGCAGCCACGGGCGGGCCTATCAAACTAATGAAAAACTGTTTTTT.